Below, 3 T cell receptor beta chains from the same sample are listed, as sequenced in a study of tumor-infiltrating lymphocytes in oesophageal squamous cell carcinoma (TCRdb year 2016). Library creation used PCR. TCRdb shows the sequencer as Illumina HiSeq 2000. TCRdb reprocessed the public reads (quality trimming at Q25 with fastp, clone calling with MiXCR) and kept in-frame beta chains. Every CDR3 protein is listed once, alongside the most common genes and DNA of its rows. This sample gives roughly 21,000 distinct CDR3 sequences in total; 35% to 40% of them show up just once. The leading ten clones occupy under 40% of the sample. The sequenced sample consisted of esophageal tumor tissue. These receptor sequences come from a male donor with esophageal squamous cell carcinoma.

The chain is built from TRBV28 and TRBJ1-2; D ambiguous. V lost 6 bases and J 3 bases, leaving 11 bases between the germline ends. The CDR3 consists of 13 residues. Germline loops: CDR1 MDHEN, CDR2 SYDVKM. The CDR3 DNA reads TGTGCCAGCAGCGATTCGTACGACTATGGCTACACCTTC. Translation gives CASSDSYDYGYTF.

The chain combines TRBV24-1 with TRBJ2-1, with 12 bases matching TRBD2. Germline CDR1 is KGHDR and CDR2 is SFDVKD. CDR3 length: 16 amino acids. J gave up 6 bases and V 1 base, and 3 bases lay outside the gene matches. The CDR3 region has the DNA TGTGCCACCAGTGATTTAGGACTAGCGGGGAGCAATGAGCAGTTCTTC. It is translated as CATSDLGLAGSNEQFF.

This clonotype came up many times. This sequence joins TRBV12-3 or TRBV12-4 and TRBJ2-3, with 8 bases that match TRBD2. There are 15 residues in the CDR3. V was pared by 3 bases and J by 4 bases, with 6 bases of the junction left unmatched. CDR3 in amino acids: CASSLQSGRADTQYF. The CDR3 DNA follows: TGTGCCAGCAGTTTGCAAAGCGGGAGAGCAGATACGCAGTATTTT.